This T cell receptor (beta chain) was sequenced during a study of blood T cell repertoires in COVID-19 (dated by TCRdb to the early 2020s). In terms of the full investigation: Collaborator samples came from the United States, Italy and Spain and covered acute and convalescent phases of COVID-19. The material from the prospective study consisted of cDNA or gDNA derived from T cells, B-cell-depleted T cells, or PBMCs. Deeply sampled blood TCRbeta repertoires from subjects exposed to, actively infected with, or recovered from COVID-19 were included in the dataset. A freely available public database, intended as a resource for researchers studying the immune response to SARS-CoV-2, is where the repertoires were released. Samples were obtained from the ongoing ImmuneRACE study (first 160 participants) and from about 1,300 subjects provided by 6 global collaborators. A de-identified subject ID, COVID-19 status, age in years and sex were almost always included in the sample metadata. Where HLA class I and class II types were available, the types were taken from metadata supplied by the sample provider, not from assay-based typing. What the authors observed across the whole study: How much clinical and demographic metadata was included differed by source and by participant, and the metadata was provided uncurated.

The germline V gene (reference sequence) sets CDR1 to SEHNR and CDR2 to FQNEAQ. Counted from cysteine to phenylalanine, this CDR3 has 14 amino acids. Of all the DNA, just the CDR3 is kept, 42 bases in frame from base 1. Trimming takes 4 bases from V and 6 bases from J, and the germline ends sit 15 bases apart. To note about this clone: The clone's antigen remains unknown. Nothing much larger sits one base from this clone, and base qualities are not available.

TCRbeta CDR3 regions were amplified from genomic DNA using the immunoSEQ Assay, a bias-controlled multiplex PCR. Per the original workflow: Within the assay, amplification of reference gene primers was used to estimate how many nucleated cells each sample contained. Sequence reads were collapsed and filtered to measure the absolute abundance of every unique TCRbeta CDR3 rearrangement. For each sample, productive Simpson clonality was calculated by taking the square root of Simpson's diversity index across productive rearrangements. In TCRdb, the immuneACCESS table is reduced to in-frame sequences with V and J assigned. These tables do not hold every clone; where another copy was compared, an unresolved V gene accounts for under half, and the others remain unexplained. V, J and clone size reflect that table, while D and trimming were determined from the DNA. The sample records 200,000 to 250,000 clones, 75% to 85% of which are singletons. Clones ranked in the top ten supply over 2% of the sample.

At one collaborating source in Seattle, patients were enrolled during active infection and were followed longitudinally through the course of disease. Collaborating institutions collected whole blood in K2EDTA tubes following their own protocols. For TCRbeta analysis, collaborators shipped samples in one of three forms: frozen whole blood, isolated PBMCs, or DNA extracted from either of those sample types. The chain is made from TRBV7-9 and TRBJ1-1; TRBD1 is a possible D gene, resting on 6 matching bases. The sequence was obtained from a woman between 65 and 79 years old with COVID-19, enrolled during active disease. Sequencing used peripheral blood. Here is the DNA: TGTGCCAGCAGCTCCCGGACAGTAAACTCTGAAGCTTTCTTT. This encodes CASSSRTVNSEAFF.